The subject of this entry is one TCR beta chain. What it binds is unknown. This sample was taken from a study of cytomegalovirus exposure and HLA in healthy donors. Overall study findings and caveats: Among the sequence variants, a highly shared cluster was likely an artifact of sequencing.

This PCR relied on a set of 60 Vbeta primers and 13 Jbeta primers. TCRdb keeps only in-frame clones here, not all; method: immunoSEQ multiplex PCR. This sample has about 200,000 clones; roughly 90% occur once, and the top ten carry around 0.31%. The CDR3 loop spans 15 amino acids. CDR1 is SNHLY and CDR2 is FYNNEI in the germline V gene. The ends lost 9 bases at V and 4 bases at J; junction bases unmatched: 10. The chain couples TRBV2 to TRBJ2-3; 10 bases map to TRBD2. The source is a woman in her 30s in good health and CMV-seronegative. Sequenced material: PBMCs. CDR3: CASQPGTSEADTQYF. In DNA form, the CDR3 reads TGTGCCAGTCAGCCCGGGACTAGCGAAGCAGATACGCAGTATTTT.